The 10 T cell receptor beta chains reported below all come from one sample, sequenced in a study of T cell repertoires in cytomegalovirus infection. TCRdb reprocessed the reads via MiXCR and lists one record per CDR3 protein. In the table there are about 230,000 distinct CDR3 sequences, about 20% of which are singletons. Sample: CD8+ T cells from PBMCs. Source of these receptors: a human donor in good health (CMV status not recorded). Some clones in this sample may be carry-over from other donors' samples.

For this clonotype: This may arise from a read error, as a much more abundant clone is one base away. J is TRBJ2-7 and V is TRBV20-1; TRBD1 matches at 7 bases. With V trimmed by 4 bases and J by 2 bases, 11 bases remained unmatched. CDR1 is DFQATT and CDR2 is SNEGSKA in the germline V gene (reference sequence). The CDR3 consists of 15 residues. CDR3: CSANVLGQDTYEQYF. Written as DNA, the CDR3 is TGCAGTGCTAACGTACTCGGACAGGACACCTACGAGCAGTACTTC.

This clonotype was seen a few times. This chain links TRBV2 with TRBJ1-1; tentative D call: TRBD1 (5 bases). The CDR3 contains 12 residues. CDR1 and CDR2 from the germline V gene are SNHLY and FYNNEI. With 8 bases removed from V and 4 bases from J, the gap between germline ends came to 11 bases. This CDR3 is CASPGGSTEAFF. The CDR3 DNA is TGTGCCAGCCCCGGGGGAAGCACTGAAGCTTTCTTT.

This clonotype occurred many times. V and J are TRBV20-1 and TRBJ2-3, with D tentatively TRBD1 (6 bases). V was cut by 6 bases and J by 2 bases, with 15 bases left in between. This CDR3 spans 14 amino acids. CDR1 and CDR2 (germline): DFQATT, SNEGSKA (reference sequence). The CDR3 reads CSARDNAHTDTQYF. CDR3 in DNA: TGCAGTGCACGGGACAATGCCCACACAGATACGCAGTATTTT.

V gene TRBV10-3 combines with J gene TRBJ2-1, with 7 bases lining up with TRBD1. V lost 2 bases to trimming and J lost 3 bases; unmatched junction nucleotides: 4. Germline V CDR1 and CDR2: ENHRY, SYGVKD. This CDR3 spans 15 amino acids. CDR3 in DNA: TGTGCCATCAGTGAGGAGGGGGCCCACTACAATGAGCAGTTCTTC. Translated: CAISEEGAHYNEQFF.

CDR3 bases: TGTGCCAGCCGCGAACAGGCCTATGGCTACACCTTC. Its protein is CASREQAYGYTF. This chain joins TRBV28 and TRBJ1-2, with a tentative D call TRBD1 (5 bases). CDR1 is MDHEN and CDR2 is SYDVKM in the germline V gene. The CDR3 is made up of 12 amino acids. V dropped 8 bases and J dropped 4 bases, with 11 bases sitting between them.

This clonotype turned up a few times. The chain is built from TRBV23-1 and TRBJ1-1; D call uncertain. TRBV23-1 is an ORF for which the function is uncertain. There are 14 residues in the CDR3. Trimming left V 2 bases short and J 1 base short, with 8 bases between. CDR3: CASSQRAANTEAFF. The CDR3 DNA reads TGCGCCAGCAGTCAACGGGCAGCGAACACTGAAGCTTTCTTT.

This clonotype was seen at least ten times. The chain joins TRBV7-9 to TRBJ1-4, with D perhaps TRBD1 (5 bases). V was cut by 4 bases and J by 5 bases, with 14 bases left in between. Germline loops: CDR1 SEHNR, CDR2 FQNEAQ (reference sequence). CDR3 size: 15 residues. In DNA form, the CDR3 reads TGTGCCAGCAGCTCGGAACGGGACTGGAATGAAAAACTGTTTTTT. It yields the protein CASSSERDWNEKLFF.

The CDR3 coding sequence is TGTGCCAGCAGTTACCCACAGGGGCAAGAGACCCAGTACTTC. Translated, it gives CASSYPQGQETQYF. This rearrangement joins TRBV6-6 to TRBJ2-5, with 7 bases matching TRBD1. J gave up 2 bases and V 2 bases, and 2 bases lay outside the gene matches. Looked up from germline, CDR1 is MNHNY and CDR2 is SVGAGI (reference sequence). This CDR3 contains 14 residues.

This clonotype was detected many times. The V and J genes are TRBV4-1 and TRBJ1-1; TRBD1 might be the D (5 bases). Trimming took off 0 bases at V and 1 base at J, with 9 bases between the two ends. Germline lookup yields CDR1 MGHRA and CDR2 YSYEKL. The CDR3 consists of 15 residues. CDR3 DNA: TGCGCCAGCAGCCAAGAAAGGGGCCGGAACACTGAAGCTTTCTTT. Protein product: CASSQERGRNTEAFF.

In this sample, this clonotype turned up a few times. The chain recombines TRBV4-1 with TRBJ2-7, with D perhaps matching TRBD1 (5 bases). The V gene's germline CDR1 is MGHRA and CDR2 YSYEKL. This CDR3 region has 14 residues. V was trimmed by 0 bases and J by 3 bases, leaving 9 bases between them. CDR3 coding DNA: TGCGCCAGCAGCCAAGAGGGCAGGGACTACGAGCAGTACTTC. Translating gives CASSQEGRDYEQYF.